Each of the 13 T cell receptor beta chains below was sequenced from the same sample in a study of shared T cell receptors in the human thymus. Assay: immunoSEQ multiplex PCR; the TCRdb copy retains only in-frame clones and omits some. The data contain 720,000 or so clones, 70% to 90% of them singletons. In addition, the sample was reused for a study of human thymus T cells.

The specimen was thymocytes. All receptors come from a girl under three years old with a congenital heart defect.

This sequence joins TRBV11-2 and TRBJ2-7, with TRBD1 matching over 10 bases. V lost 5 bases to trimming and J lost 1 base; unmatched junction nucleotides: 5. The CDR3 runs to 15 residues. Germline assignment: CDR1 SGHAT and CDR2 FQNNGV. CDR3 region: CASSPGTGDSYEQYF. DNA of the CDR3: TGTGCCAGCAGCCCCGGGACAGGGGATTCCTACGAGCAGTACTTC.

The genes are TRBV29-1 and TRBJ2-2; D may be TRBD1 (5 bases). V was pared by 5 bases and J by 7 bases, with 17 bases between. The CDR3 has 14 residues. The germline CDR1 and CDR2 sequences are SQVTM and ANQGSEA. The CDR3 DNA sequence: TGCAGCGTTAATGAGGTCAGGGCGGACGGGGAGCTGTTTTTT. Amino acid sequence: CSVNEVRADGELFF.

The table lists this clone with a few counts. The rearrangement links TRBV28 to TRBJ1-1; TRBD1 aligns across 7 bases. CDR3 length: 16 amino acids. The V gene's germline CDR1 is MDHEN and CDR2 SYDVKM. The junction had 8 bases not matched to a gene; V was cut back by 1 base and J by 3 bases. The CDR3 region is CASSLLGRQGHTEAFF. The CDR3 coding sequence is TGTGCCAGCAGTTTATTAGGGAGACAGGGTCACACTGAAGCTTTCTTT.

J is TRBJ2-1 and V is TRBV18; 8 nucleotides align to TRBD2. The CDR3 totals 16 residues. Per the germline V gene, CDR1 is KGHSH and CDR2 is LQKENI. The ends lost 1 base at V and 5 bases at J; junction bases unmatched: 7. CDR3 nucleotides: TGTGCCAGCTCACCACAGGAGCGGGGGCTTAACAATGAGCAGTTCTTC. This gives the protein CASSPQERGLNNEQFF.

The chain uses TRBV19 and TRBJ1-5; unclear D gene. This CDR3 has 15 amino acids. Between the trimmed V and J ends, which lost 5 bases and 7 bases, there was a span of 18 bases. CDR1 and CDR2 (germline): LNHDA, SQIVND (reference sequence). This chain's CDR3 is CASSSVGSEGQPQHF. CDR3 in DNA: TGTGCCAGTAGTTCTGTCGGGTCGGAGGGACAGCCCCAGCATTTT.

In nucleotides, the CDR3 is TGTGCCAGCAGTAGAACGGCTCCAGGGGGCGCCGACGATAGCAATCAGCCCCAGCATTTT. It yields the protein CASSRTAPGGADDSNQPQHF. This chain connects TRBV5-8 to TRBJ1-5; 8 bases match TRBD1. The V and J ends lost 5 bases and 0 bases, in that order; junction bases with no gene match: 19. The CDR3 is 20 residues long. Germline V gene data show CDR1 as SGHTS and CDR2 as YDEGEE.

This clone occurred once. The V call is TRBV2, the J call TRBJ1-1, with 7 nucleotides matching TRBD1. The CDR3 consists of 16 residues. CDR1 and CDR2 from the germline V gene are SNHLY and FYNNEI. Trimming at V came to 0 bases and at J to 3 bases, leaving 7 bases not matched to a gene. This chain's CDR3 is CASSEARAGTDTEAFF. CDR3 sequence (DNA): TGTGCCAGCAGTGAAGCTCGGGCAGGGACAGACACTGAAGCTTTCTTT.

The chain couples TRBV5-1 to TRBJ1-3; weak D call: TRBD1 (6 bases). In germline, CDR1 is SGHRS, CDR2 YFSETQ. This CDR3 is built from 17 residues. With 2 bases removed from V and 0 bases from J, the gap between germline ends came to 15 bases. For the CDR3, the DNA is TGCGCCAGCAGCTTAGACTCACAGGGAACCTCTGGAAACACCATATATTTT. The encoded protein is CASSLDSQGTSGNTIYF.

The chain recombines TRBV19 with TRBJ1-2, with D possibly TRBD1 on 6 matching bases. The CDR3 totals 14 residues. V was shortened by 7 bases and J by 6 bases, with 18 bases between the two germline ends. Germline-derived CDR1 and CDR2 are LNHDA and SQIVND (reference sequence). CDR3 loop: CASKLQGVVHGYTF. CDR3 nucleotides: TGTGCCAGTAAACTACAGGGAGTAGTCCATGGCTACACCTTC. The full variable domain, its missing parts supplied by reference TRBV19 and TRBJ1-2, is DGGITQSPKYLFRKEGQNVTLSCEQNLNHDAMYWYRQDPGQGLRLIYYSQIVNDFQKGDIAEGYSVSREKKESFPLTVTSAQKNPTAFYLCASKLQGVVHGYTFGSGTRLTVV.

The CDR3 nucleotides read TGTGCCAGCAGCTTAGCGGGGACAGGGCCGATAGATACGCAGTATTTT. Amino acid sequence: CASSLAGTGPIDTQYF. The gene calls are TRBV7-8 and TRBJ2-3; 9 bases map to TRBD1. Germline V gene data show CDR1 as SGHVS and CDR2 as FQNEAQ. This CDR3 region has 16 residues. J was trimmed by 5 bases and V by 0 bases; bases with no gene match: 6.

The chain combines TRBV27 with TRBJ1-1; D possibly corresponds to TRBD1 (6 bases). Germline values: CDR1 MNHEY, CDR2 SMNVEV (reference sequence). V lost 0 bases, J lost 6 bases, and 32 bases lay in between. CDR3 length equals 21 residues. The CDR3, as DNA: TGTGCCAGCAGTTTATCCTCGACACAGGGATTGAGGCCGAAGCGGTACCCTGAAGCTTTCTTT. Translation: CASSLSSTQGLRPKRYPEAFF.

This rearrangement joins TRBV5-1 to TRBJ2-2; tentative D call: TRBD1 (6 bases). Germline CDR1 is SGHRS and CDR2 is YFSETQ. V was clipped by 2 bases and J by 3 bases, with 17 bases between them. This CDR3 comprises 17 residues. CDR3 sequence: CASSLLGQGTHTGELFF. The DNA of the CDR3 is TGCGCCAGCAGCTTATTGGGTCAGGGGACGCACACCGGGGAGCTGTTTTTT.

The genes are TRBV9 and TRBJ2-3, with 10 bases fitting TRBD1. Unmatched junction bases numbered 12, after V lost 2 bases and J lost 6 bases. This CDR3 comprises 17 residues. CDR1 SGDLS and CDR2 YYNGEE come from the germline V gene. Written as DNA, the CDR3 is TGTGCCAGCAGCGTTCACCGGGACAGGGGACGGATGGATACGCAGTATTTT. Protein product: CASSVHRDRGRMDTQYF.